This TCR beta chain was sequenced for a study of cytomegalovirus exposure and HLA in healthy donors. J lost 6 bases, V lost 2 bases, and 6 bases had no gene match. The CDR3 is made up of 14 amino acids. Germline CDR1 SGHDT, CDR2 YYEEEE. Remarks on this clone: Antigen specificity is unknown.

PCR employed 60 Vbeta and 13 Jbeta primers. Produced via immunoSEQ multiplex PCR; TCRdb's table is partial and in-frame only. Counted here are tens of thousands of clones, 86% occurring once; the ten biggest clones make up approximately 10%. Study findings and constraints: Earlier analysis found most TCR beta V segments productive about 90% or about 30% of the time.

This TCR came from a woman aged 40 to 50 in good health and CMV-seropositive. J is TRBJ2-7 and V is TRBV5-6, with 9 bases that match TRBD1. Sequenced input: PBMCs. The CDR3, as DNA: TGTGCCAGCAGCTTCCGGGACAGGGAGGGCGAGCAGTACTTC. It encodes CASSFRDREGEQYF.